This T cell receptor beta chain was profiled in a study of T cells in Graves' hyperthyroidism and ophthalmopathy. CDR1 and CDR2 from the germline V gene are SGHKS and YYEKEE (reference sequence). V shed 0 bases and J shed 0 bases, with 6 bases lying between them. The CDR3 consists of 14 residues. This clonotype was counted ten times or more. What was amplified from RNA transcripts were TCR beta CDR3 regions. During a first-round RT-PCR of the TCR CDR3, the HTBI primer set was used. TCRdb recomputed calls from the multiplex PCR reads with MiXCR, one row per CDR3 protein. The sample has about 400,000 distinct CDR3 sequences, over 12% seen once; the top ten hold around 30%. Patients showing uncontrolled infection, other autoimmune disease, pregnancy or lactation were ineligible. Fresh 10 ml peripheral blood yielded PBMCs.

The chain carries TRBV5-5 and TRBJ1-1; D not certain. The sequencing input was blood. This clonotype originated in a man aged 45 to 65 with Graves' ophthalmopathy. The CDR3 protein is CASSLGWLNTEAFF. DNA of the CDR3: TGTGCCAGCAGCTTGGGTTGGTTGAACACTGAAGCTTTCTTT. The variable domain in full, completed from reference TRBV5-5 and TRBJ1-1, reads DAGVTQSPTHLIKTRGQQVTLRCSPISGHKSVSWYQQVLGQGPQFIFQYYEKEERGRGNFPDRFSARQFPNYSSELNVNALLLGDSALYLCASSLGWLNTEAFFGQGTRLTVV.